These 26 T cell receptor beta chains originate from one sample sequenced in a study. Each CDR3 protein is one row after TCRdb ran MiXCR on the 5' RACE reads. The top ten hold around 3.5% of the sample, which has roughly 44,000 distinct CDR3 sequences, less than 35% seen once. Sequenced sample: memory CD4+ T cells sorted from a lymph node. Sample subset: memory CD4+ T cells, CD4+CD45RO+CD25-. The receptors come from a female donor with breast cancer.

This clonotype has more than one count but fewer than ten. The J gene is TRBJ2-7, the V gene TRBV4-1; D possibly matches TRBD1 or TRBD2 (5 bases each). The CDR3 totals 12 residues. The germline CDR1 and CDR2 sequences are MGHRA and YSYEKL. V shed 2 bases and J shed 12 bases, with 14 bases lying between them. CDR3 nucleotides: TGCGCCAGCAGCCAATCTGGGGGTCCTCGGTACTTC. Amino acids: CASSQSGGPRYF.

About this clonotype itself: Mismatch with germline at one junction end may stem from a read error. The chain employs TRBV20-1 and TRBJ1-5; maybe TRBD1 (6 bases). The CDR3 sequence is 15 residues long. CDR1 and CDR2 from the germline V gene are DFQATT and SNEGSKA (reference sequence). Here the CDR3 DNA reads TGCAGTGCTAGAGATCCGAGCGGGGGCAATCAGTCCCAGCATTTT. As protein: CSARDPSGGNQSQHF.

The chain joins TRBV6-5 to TRBJ2-7, with TRBD2 as a possible D gene (5 bases). Germline CDR1 is MNHEY and CDR2 is SVGAGI. The CDR3 covers 13 residues. V lost 0 bases, J lost 3 bases, and 6 bases lay in between. The CDR3 is CASSYSGDYEQYF. DNA of the CDR3: TGTGCCAGCAGTTACTCCGGGGACTACGAGCAGTACTTC.

This clonotype appeared a few times. The J gene is TRBJ2-1, the V gene TRBV5-1, with D possibly TRBD1 on 5 matching bases. This CDR3 is built from 13 residues. Germline V gives CDR1 SGHRS, CDR2 YFSETQ. V was clipped by 0 bases and J by 6 bases, with 7 bases between them. The CDR3 spells CASSLAQGNEQFF. In DNA form, the CDR3 reads TGCGCCAGCAGCTTGGCGCAGGGCAATGAGCAGTTCTTC.

The chain couples TRBV29-1 to TRBJ2-1; D remains unclear. Per germline, CDR1 SQVTM and CDR2 ANQGSEA. The V end lost 2 bases, the J end lost 1 base, and 15 bases lay between the germline ends. The CDR3 spans 16 residues. DNA for the CDR3: TGCAGCGTTGAATTCCAGACCCCCTCGTCCTACAATGAGCAGTTCTTC. This encodes CSVEFQTPSSYNEQFF.

V is TRBV5-1 and J is TRBJ2-3, with 7 positions matching TRBD1. The CDR3 is 15 residues long. Trimming cost V 1 base and J 4 bases; bases outside gene matches: 6. CDR1 and CDR2 (germline): SGHRS, YFSETQ. The CDR3 DNA reads TGCGCCAGCAGCTTGCTTGACAGGGTGTCAGATACGCAGTATTTT. It encodes CASSLLDRVSDTQYF.

In DNA, the CDR3 is TGTGCCAGCAGCCCAGATGGGGGGGTGTGGAATTCACCCCTCCACTTT. Amino acids: CASSPDGGVWNSPLHF. V and J are TRBV7-9 and TRBJ1-6, with D tentatively TRBD1 (5 bases). Trimming cost V 5 bases and J 7 bases, with 18 bases left between them. The CDR3 totals 16 residues. CDR1 is SEHNR and CDR2 is FQNEAQ in the germline V gene (reference sequence).

Ten or more counts support this clonotype. The V gene is TRBV20-1, the J gene TRBJ2-7, with 11 positions matching TRBD2. V lost 1 base and J lost 7; bases outside the gene matches: 9. The germline CDR1 and CDR2 sequences are DFQATT and SNEGSKA (reference sequence). This CDR3 is built from 15 residues. In nucleotides, the CDR3 is TGCAGTGCTAGAGTCGGTAGCGGGAGGGAAGGAGAGCAGTACTTC. Protein sequence: CSARVGSGREGEQYF.

The chain combines TRBV7-2 with TRBJ2-1; 9 positions match TRBD2. The CDR3 consists of 15 residues. Germline CDR1 is SGHTA and CDR2 is FQGNSA. Germline trimming cut 5 bases from V and 7 bases from J; bases unmatched to any gene: 9. In DNA, the CDR3 is TGTGCCAGCAGCCCCCTCATTAGCGGGGGTAATGAGCAGTTCTTC. Its protein is CASSPLISGGNEQFF.

A remark on this clonotype: The CDR3 does not close with the conserved phenylalanine or tryptophan, likely indicating a read error. V usage is TRBV4-3 and J usage is TRBJ2-1; TRBD2 might be the D (5 bases). The CDR3 runs to 14 residues. Trimming took 2 bases from V and 8 from J, leaving 13 bases between them. Germline V lookup: CDR1 LGHNA, CDR2 YSLEER. CDR3 region: CASSQRSVGDEQFL. The CDR3 DNA reads TGCGCCAGCAGCCAACGCAGCGTCGGGGATGAGCAGTTCCTC.

This clonotype was detected ten times or more. The chain uses TRBV5-4 and TRBJ2-1; TRBD2 matches at 7 bases. Germline V CDR1 and CDR2: SGHNT, YYREEE (reference sequence). The CDR3 spans 15 residues. The trim removed 3 bases at V and 3 bases at J, leaving 6 bases unmatched. The DNA for the CDR3 is TGTGCCAGCAGCTATAGCGGGCCTATCTACAATGAGCAGTTCTTC. Translation: CASSYSGPIYNEQFF.

The chain couples TRBV6-1 to TRBJ1-2; a possible D gene is TRBD1 (6 bases). V was cut by 2 bases and J by 4 bases, with 14 bases left in between. The CDR3 is 15 residues long. CDR1 and CDR2 from the germline V gene are MNHNS and SASEGT. CDR3 sequence reads: CASSEKGQLFYGYTF. The CDR3 DNA reads as TGTGCCAGCAGTGAAAAAGGACAGTTGTTCTATGGCTACACCTTC.

This chain connects TRBV7-9 to TRBJ1-5, with a possible D match to TRBD1 (5 bases). This CDR3 is built from 18 residues. V dropped 2 bases and J dropped 0 bases, with 17 bases sitting between them. CDR1 is SEHNR and CDR2 is FQNEAQ in the germline V gene (reference sequence). The CDR3 sequence is CASSLQDAGPLSNQPQHF. CDR3 DNA: TGTGCCAGCAGCTTACAGGACGCGGGGCCCCTTAGCAATCAGCCCCAGCATTTT. The variable domain in full, with the rest retrieved from reference TRBV7-9 and TRBJ1-5, is DTGVSQNPRHKITKRGQNVTFRCDPISEHNRLYWYRQTLGQGPEFLTYFQNEAQLEKSRLLSDRFSAERPKGSFSTLEIQRTEQGDSAMYLCASSLQDAGPLSNQPQHFGDGTRLSIL.

The chain is built from TRBV6-1 and TRBJ1-5; D possibly corresponds to TRBD1 (6 bases). V lost 6 bases and J 4 bases, leaving 16 bases between the germline ends. Looked up from germline, CDR1 is MNHNS and CDR2 is SASEGT. This CDR3 spans 15 amino acids. The CDR3 region has the DNA TGTGCCAGCAGCAGATTCGGACAGAATAATCAGCCCCAGCATTTT. Its protein product is CASSRFGQNNQPQHF.

The chain is built from TRBV6-5 and TRBJ1-2; D unclear. Trimming took off 5 bases at V and 8 bases at J, with 9 bases between the two ends. Germline V gene lookup returns CDR1 MNHEY and CDR2 SVGAGI. The length of the CDR3 is 11 residues. CDR3 DNA: TGTGCCAGCAGTGACGAGAGCGGCTACACCTTC. Its translation is CASSDESGYTF.

V gene TRBV5-1 combines with J gene TRBJ1-1; D unclear. Trimming left V 5 bases short and J 5 bases short, with 7 bases between. The CDR3 is 11 amino acids. Per germline, CDR1 SGHRS and CDR2 YFSETQ. The CDR3 bases are TGCGCCAGCAGTCTAGGGACTGAAGCTTTCTTT. It translates to CASSLGTEAFF.

The rearrangement links TRBV2 to TRBJ1-2; the D is unclear. The CDR3 runs to 11 residues. CDR1 and CDR2 from the germline V gene are SNHLY and FYNNEI. V lost 7 bases, J lost 4 bases, and 7 bases lay in between. The CDR3 sequence is CASNRGYGYTF. The CDR3 DNA reads as TGTGCCAGCAACCGAGGCTATGGCTACACCTTC.

Only a few counts were recorded for this clonotype. V usage is TRBV5-5 and J usage is TRBJ1-2, with unresolved D. Looked up from germline, CDR1 is SGHKS and CDR2 is YYEKEE (reference sequence). This CDR3 comprises 12 residues. Trimming left V 4 bases short and J 2 bases short, with 6 bases between. Here the CDR3 DNA reads TGTGCCAGCAGCCCTCTAAACTATGGCTACACCTTC. It yields the protein CASSPLNYGYTF.

The genes are TRBV12-3 or TRBV12-4 and TRBJ2-5; TRBD1 aligns across 7 bases. The CDR3 has 16 residues. J was trimmed by 1 base and V by 6 bases; bases with no gene match: 11. The CDR3 reads CASRLLAWDSQETQYF. CDR3 nucleotides: TGTGCCAGCAGATTATTAGCCTGGGACAGCCAAGAGACCCAGTACTTC.

The chain has TRBV4-1 and TRBJ1-2; unclear D gene. The CDR3 is 13 amino acids. The V end was cut by 8 bases, the J end by 7 bases, with 17 bases between. Per the germline V gene, CDR1 is MGHRA and CDR2 is YSYEKL. In DNA form, the CDR3 reads TGCGCCAGCTCCCGGGCCGGTGCCGGTGGCTACACCTTC. This codes for CASSRAGAGGYTF.

The chain has TRBV12-3 or TRBV12-4 and TRBJ1-6; D is possibly TRBD1 (6 bases). The CDR3 is 16 residues long. V was clipped by 5 bases and J by 4 bases, with 15 bases between them. The CDR3 loop reads CASSPPSGQYNSPLHF. As DNA, the CDR3 is TGTGCCAGCAGTCCCCCCTCTGGACAGTATAATTCACCCCTCCACTTT.

The rearrangement uses TRBV27 and TRBJ2-7; TRBD1 aligns across 9 bases. The germline CDR1 and CDR2 sequences are MNHEY and SMNVEV (reference sequence). V gave up 5 bases and J gave up 6 bases; unmatched junction bases: 11. The CDR3 runs 15 residues. DNA of the CDR3: TGTGCCAGCAGTGTTTCCGGGACAGGGCCCTGCGAGCAGTACTTC. It codes for CASSVSGTGPCEQYF.

The V call is TRBV12-3 or TRBV12-4, the J call TRBJ2-1; 7 nucleotides align to TRBD2. The CDR3 spans 15 residues. V lost 6 bases to trimming and J lost 5 bases; unmatched junction nucleotides: 10. The CDR3 region has the DNA TGTGCCAGCAGGGGGATTGGGGCGGGGGACAATGAGCAGTTCTTC. Translating gives CASRGIGAGDNEQFF.

The chain uses TRBV10-3 and TRBJ2-3; 8 positions agree with TRBD1. Germline V gene lookup returns CDR1 ENHRY and CDR2 SYGVKD. The V segment lost 5 bases and the J segment 4 bases; nucleotides outside the gene matches: 5. The length of the CDR3 is 14 residues. CDR3 in DNA: TGTGCCATCAGTAACAACAGGGGGGCAGATACGCAGTATTTT. It translates to CAISNNRGADTQYF.

In DNA, the CDR3 is TGTGCCACCAGCAGAGCCCTTACTAGCGGAGGCGGAGGGGAAAATGAGCAGTTCTTC. Translating gives CATSRALTSGGGGENEQFF. The chain carries TRBV15 and TRBJ2-1, with TRBD2 matching 8 bases. The trim removed 1 base at V and 7 bases at J, leaving 18 bases unmatched. This CDR3 is built from 19 residues. Germline CDR1 and CDR2: LNHNV and YYDKDF (reference sequence).

The sample holds many counts of this clonotype. The gene calls are TRBV7-3 and TRBJ2-7; possible D gene TRBD2, 6 bases. CDR1 is SGHTA, CDR2 FQGTGA, per germline. Trimming stripped 5 bases from V and 4 bases from J, with 15 bases between. The CDR3 has 14 residues. CDR3 nucleotide sequence: TGTGCCAGCAGCCCAACGAGTGGGGGGTACGAGCAGTACTTC. Protein sequence: CASSPTSGGYEQYF. The full variable domain, its missing parts supplied by reference TRBV7-3 and TRBJ2-7, is GAGVSQTPSNKVTEKGKYVELRCDPISGHTALYWYRQSLGQGPEFLIYFQGTGAADDSGLPNDRFFAVRPEGSVSTLKIQRTERGDSAVYLCASSPTSGGYEQYFGPGTRLTVT.